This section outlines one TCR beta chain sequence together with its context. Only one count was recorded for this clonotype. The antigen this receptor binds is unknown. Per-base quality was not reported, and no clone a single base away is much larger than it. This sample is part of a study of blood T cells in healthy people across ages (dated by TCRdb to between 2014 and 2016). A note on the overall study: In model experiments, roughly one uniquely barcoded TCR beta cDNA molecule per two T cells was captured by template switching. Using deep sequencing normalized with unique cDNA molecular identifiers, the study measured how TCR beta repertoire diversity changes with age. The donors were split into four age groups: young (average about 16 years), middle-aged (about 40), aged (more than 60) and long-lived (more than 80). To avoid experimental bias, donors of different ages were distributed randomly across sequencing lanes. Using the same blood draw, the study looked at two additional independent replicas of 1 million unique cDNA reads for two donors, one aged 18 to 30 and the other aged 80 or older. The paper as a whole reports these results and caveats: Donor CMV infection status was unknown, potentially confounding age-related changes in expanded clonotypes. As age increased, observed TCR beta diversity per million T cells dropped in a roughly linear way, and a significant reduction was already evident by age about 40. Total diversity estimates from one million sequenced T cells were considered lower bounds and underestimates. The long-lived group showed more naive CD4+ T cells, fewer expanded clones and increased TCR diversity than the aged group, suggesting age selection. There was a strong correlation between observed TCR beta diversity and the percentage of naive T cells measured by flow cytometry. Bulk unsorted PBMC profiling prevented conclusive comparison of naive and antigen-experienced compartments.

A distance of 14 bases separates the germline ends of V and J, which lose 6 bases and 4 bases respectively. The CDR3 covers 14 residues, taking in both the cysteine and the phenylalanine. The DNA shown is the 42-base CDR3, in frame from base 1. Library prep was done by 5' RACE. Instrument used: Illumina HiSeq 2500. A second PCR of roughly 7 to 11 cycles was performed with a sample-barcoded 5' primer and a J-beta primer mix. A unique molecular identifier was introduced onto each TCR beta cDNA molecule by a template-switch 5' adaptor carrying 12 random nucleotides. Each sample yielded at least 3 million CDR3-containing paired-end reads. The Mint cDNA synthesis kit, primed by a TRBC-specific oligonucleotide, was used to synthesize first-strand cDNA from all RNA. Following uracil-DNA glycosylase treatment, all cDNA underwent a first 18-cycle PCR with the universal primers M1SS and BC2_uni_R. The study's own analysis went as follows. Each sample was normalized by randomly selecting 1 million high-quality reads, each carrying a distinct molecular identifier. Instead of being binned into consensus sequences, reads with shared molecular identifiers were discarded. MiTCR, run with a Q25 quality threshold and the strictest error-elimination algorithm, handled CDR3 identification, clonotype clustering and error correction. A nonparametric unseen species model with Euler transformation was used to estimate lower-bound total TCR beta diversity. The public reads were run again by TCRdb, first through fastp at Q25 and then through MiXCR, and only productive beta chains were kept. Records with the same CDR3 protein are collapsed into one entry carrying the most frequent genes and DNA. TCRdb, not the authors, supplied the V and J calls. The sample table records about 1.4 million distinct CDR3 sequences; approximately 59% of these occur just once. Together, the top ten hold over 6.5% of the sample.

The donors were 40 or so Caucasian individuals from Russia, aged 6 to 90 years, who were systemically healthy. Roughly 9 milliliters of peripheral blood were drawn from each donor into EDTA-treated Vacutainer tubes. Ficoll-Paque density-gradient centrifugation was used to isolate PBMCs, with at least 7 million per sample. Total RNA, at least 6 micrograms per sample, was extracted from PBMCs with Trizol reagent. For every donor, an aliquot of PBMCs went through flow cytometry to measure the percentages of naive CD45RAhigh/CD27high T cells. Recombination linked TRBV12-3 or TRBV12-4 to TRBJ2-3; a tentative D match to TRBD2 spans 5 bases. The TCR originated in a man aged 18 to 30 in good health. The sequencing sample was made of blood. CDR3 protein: CASRVGGGPDTQYF. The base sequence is TGTGCCAGCAGAGTCGGAGGTGGCCCAGATACGCAGTATTTT.